Below are 23 T cell receptor beta chains sequenced from a single sample in a study of cytomegalovirus exposure and HLA in healthy donors. PCR involved 60 Vbeta and 13 Jbeta primers. Sequencing was performed with immunoSEQ multiplex PCR; in TCRdb, only in-frame clones are kept and a portion is missing. This table holds roughly 100,000 clones, around four fifths found once. The source material was PBMCs. These receptors all come from a woman in her 40s in good health and CMV-seropositive.

For the CDR3, the DNA is TGTGCCAGCAGCAAAGGGGCAGGGGGAACCTATAATTCACCCCTCCACTTT. Amino acids: CASSKGAGGTYNSPLHF. V gene TRBV21-1 combines with J gene TRBJ1-6; TRBD1, the table's D call, was not compared with the DNA. TRBV21-1 has pseudogene status. The CDR3 runs 17 residues.

The V and J genes are TRBV14 and TRBJ1-1, with TRBD1 matching 9 bases. Trimming took 5 bases from V and 2 from J; bases not matched to a gene: 9. Germline V gene data show CDR1 as SGHDN and CDR2 as FVKESK. The CDR3 covers 16 residues. This chain's CDR3 is CASSVRDREGNTEAFF. In nucleotides, the CDR3 is TGTGCCAGCAGCGTCCGGGACAGGGAGGGCAACACTGAAGCTTTCTTT.

This clone was picked up a small number of times. The chain's CDR3 is CASSQTGNTIYF. The CDR3 nucleotides are TGCGCCAGCAGCCAAACAGGAAACACCATATATTTT. The chain is built from TRBV4-1 and TRBJ1-3; D gene unclear. Germline V lookup: CDR1 MGHRA, CDR2 YSYEKL. The CDR3 is 12 residues long. V lost 2 bases, J lost 4 bases, and 3 bases lay in between.

This chain uses TRBV19 with TRBJ2-7, with D possibly matching TRBD1 (5 bases). Trimming removed 1 base from V and 3 bases from J, with 16 bases in between. Germline V CDR1 and CDR2: LNHDA, SQIVND (reference sequence). This CDR3 has 16 amino acids. The CDR3 region has the DNA TGTGCCAGTAGTATAGTGGCACAGGCGACTCACTACGAGCAGTACTTC. The encoded protein is CASSIVAQATHYEQYF.

The chain couples TRBV13 to TRBJ2-1; TRBD2 matches at 12 bases. This CDR3 has 20 residues. CDR1 PRHDT and CDR2 FYEKMQ come from the germline V gene (reference sequence). Trimming removed 0 bases from V and 0 bases from J; junction bases left unmatched: 9. CDR3 in amino acids: CASSLGSWLAGGPSYNEQFF. The DNA of the CDR3 is TGTGCCAGCAGCTTAGGATCGTGGCTAGCGGGAGGGCCCTCCTACAATGAGCAGTTCTTC.

In this sample, this clone turned up a few times. This chain connects TRBV19 to TRBJ2-3; D gene uncertain. Trimming removed 3 bases at V and 2 bases at J, with 12 bases between. The CDR3 sequence is 15 residues long. Per germline, CDR1 LNHDA and CDR2 SQIVND (reference sequence). CDR3 sequence reads: CASSIGSVHTDTQYF. The CDR3 coding sequence is TGTGCCAGTAGTATCGGGTCAGTTCACACAGATACGCAGTATTTT.

The V and J genes are TRBV19 and TRBJ2-7, with D maybe TRBD1 (5 bases). Trimming removed 5 bases from V and 4 bases from J, with 9 bases in between. This CDR3 is 12 amino acids long. Germline-derived CDR1 and CDR2 are LNHDA and SQIVND (reference sequence). The CDR3 nucleotides read TGTGCCAGTAGTCACGACAGTTACGAGCAGTACTTC. This codes for CASSHDSYEQYF.

The chain employs TRBV9 and TRBJ2-7, with 11 bases fitting TRBD2. V was clipped by 4 bases and J by 0 bases; unmatched bases: 0. CDR1 and CDR2 (germline): SGDLS, YYNGEE. CDR3 length: 14 residues. The CDR3 DNA reads TGTGCCAGCAGCACTAGCGGGAGCTCCTACGAGCAGTACTTC. Its protein product is CASSTSGSSYEQYF.

Notes on this clone: The germline gene is not matched at one end of the junction; a read error may be the cause. CDR3 nucleotide sequence: TGCGCCAGCAGTTCCCTCGGAGGAAACACTGAAGCTTTCTTT. This sequence encodes CASSSLGGNTEAFF. The rearrangement uses TRBV7-2 and TRBJ1-1; D is unclear. CDR1 SGHTA and CDR2 FQGNSA come from the germline V gene. This CDR3 region has 14 residues.

V is TRBV5-1 and J is TRBJ2-1; no firm D call. Germline CDR1 reads SGHRS; CDR2 reads YFSETQ. Trimming removed 4 bases from V and 4 bases from J, with 9 bases in between. This CDR3 has 13 amino acids. The CDR3 bases are TGCGCCAGCAGCAATACAGATTACAATGAGCAGTTCTTC. It encodes CASSNTDYNEQFF. The full variable domain, rest sourced from reference TRBV5-1 and TRBJ2-1, is KAGVTQTPRYLIKTRGQQVTLSCSPISGHRSVSWYQQTPGQGLQFLFEYFSETQRNKGNFPGRFSGRQFSNSRSEMNVSTLELGDSALYLCASSNTDYNEQFFGPGTRLTVL.

This clone was observed once. The chain has TRBV6-6 and TRBJ1-2; D may be TRBD1 (6 bases). The CDR3 has 15 amino acids. Germline V CDR1 and CDR2: MNHNY, SVGAGI (reference sequence). Trimming pared 5 bases from V and 2 bases from J, leaving 15 bases between. The CDR3 DNA follows: TGTGCCAGCAGTCCCCAGGGGTCACAAAACTATGGCTACACCTTC. Protein sequence: CASSPQGSQNYGYTF.

This clone was counted a few times. V gene TRBV29-1 combines with J gene TRBJ2-6; unclear D gene. The CDR3 has 12 residues. V was clipped by 5 bases and J by 4 bases, with 6 bases between them. CDR1 is SQVTM, CDR2 ANQGSEA, per germline. CDR3 nucleotides: TGCAGCGTTCCGGTAGGGGCCAACGTCCTGACTTTC. This translates into CSVPVGANVLTF.

V is TRBV9 and J is TRBJ1-5; a possible D gene is TRBD1 (5 bases). The CDR3 extends over 15 amino acids. V was pared by 2 bases and J by 1 base, with 10 bases between. Germline V gene data show CDR1 as SGDLS and CDR2 as YYNGEE. The CDR3, as DNA: TGTGCCAGCAGCGTTGGGGGGTCGAGCAATCAGCCCCAGCATTTT. Translating gives CASSVGGSSNQPQHF.

This clone appeared once. This chain joins TRBV19 and TRBJ2-7, with 8 nucleotides matching TRBD1. With 3 bases clipped from V and 1 base from J, the junction kept 5 bases outside the gene matches. Germline V gene data show CDR1 as LNHDA and CDR2 as SQIVND (reference sequence). The CDR3 contains 15 residues. In DNA form, the CDR3 reads TGTGCCAGTAGTATTGGGACAGGAGTTTCCTACGAGCAGTACTTC. It yields the protein CASSIGTGVSYEQYF.

The rearrangement uses TRBV19 and TRBJ2-5, with 7 bases aligning to TRBD1. The J segment lost 1 base and the V segment lost 5 bases, leaving 19 bases of the junction unmatched. This CDR3 has 19 amino acids. CDR1 LNHDA and CDR2 SQIVND come from the germline V gene (reference sequence). The CDR3 DNA reads TGTGCCAGTAGTCCTCAAAAGGGGGCACGGAGCCCAACCCAAGAGACCCAGTACTTC. Residues: CASSPQKGARSPTQETQYF.

This chain joins TRBV4-1 and TRBJ2-7; D might be TRBD1 (6 bases). Germline-derived CDR1 and CDR2 are MGHRA and YSYEKL. The CDR3 totals 15 residues. V was pared by 1 base and J by 2 bases, with 12 bases between. CDR3 coding DNA: TGCGCCAGCAGCCAAGTTATGACAGGAACCTACGAGCAGTACTTC. It translates to CASSQVMTGTYEQYF.

The chain employs TRBV5-4 and TRBJ2-2; the match to TRBD2 covers 7 bases. The CDR3 loop spans 15 amino acids. CDR1 is SGHNT and CDR2 is YYREEE in the germline V gene (reference sequence). The junction had 3 bases not matched to a gene; V was cut back by 1 base and J by 3 bases. This CDR3 reads CASSLTSVYTGELFF. The CDR3 bases are TGTGCCAGCAGCTTGACTAGCGTTTACACCGGGGAGCTGTTTTTT.

The genes are TRBV7-6 and TRBJ2-3, with 8 bases lining up with TRBD1. V dropped 4 bases and J dropped 3; count of bases not matched to a gene: 3. The CDR3 consists of 14 residues. Looked up from germline, CDR1 is SGHVS and CDR2 is FNYEAQ. CDR3 loop: CASSSGQGTDTQYF. The CDR3 bases are TGTGCCAGCAGCTCAGGACAGGGAACAGATACGCAGTATTTT.

The rearrangement uses TRBV5-1 and TRBJ2-7, with D possibly TRBD1 on 6 matching bases. The CDR3 sequence is 16 residues long. The V gene's germline CDR1 is SGHRS and CDR2 YFSETQ. Trimming took 0 bases from V and 2 from J, leaving 15 bases between them. The CDR3: CASSLGPDSSTYEQYF. In nucleotides, the CDR3 is TGCGCCAGCAGCTTGGGGCCGGACAGTTCTACCTACGAGCAGTACTTC. Full variable domain (rest looked up from reference TRBV5-1 and TRBJ2-7): KAGVTQTPRYLIKTRGQQVTLSCSPISGHRSVSWYQQTPGQGLQFLFEYFSETQRNKGNFPGRFSGRQFSNSRSEMNVSTLELGDSALYLCASSLGPDSSTYEQYFGPGTRLTVT.

The V gene is TRBV28, the J gene TRBJ2-7, with D possibly being TRBD2 (6 bases). CDR1 is MDHEN, CDR2 SYDVKM, per germline. CDR3 length equals 15 residues. V shed 3 bases and J shed 0 bases, with 12 bases lying between them. This CDR3 reads CASSFFGGNSYEQYF. DNA of the CDR3: TGTGCCAGCAGTTTTTTCGGGGGAAACTCCTACGAGCAGTACTTC.

The rearrangement joins TRBV29-1 to TRBJ1-2; the match to TRBD1 covers 7 bases. The CDR3 has 14 amino acids. J gave up 8 bases and V 7 bases, and 16 bases lay outside the gene matches. Germline-derived CDR1 and CDR2 are SQVTM and ANQGSEA. CDR3 nucleotide sequence: TGCAGCGGGACCGCGACAGGGCATTCGGGAGGCTACACCTTC. This gives the protein CSGTATGHSGGYTF. Combining the CDR3 with reference TRBV29-1 and TRBJ1-2 gives the whole variable domain SAVISQKPSRDICQRGTSLTIQCQVDSQVTMMFWYRQQPGQSLTLIATANQGSEATYESGFVIDKFPISRPNLTFSTLTVSNMSPEDSSIYLCSGTATGHSGGYTFGSGTRLTVV.

This sequence joins TRBV9 and TRBJ2-7; 8 nucleotides line up with TRBD1. The J segment lost 5 bases and the V segment lost 1 base, leaving 8 bases of the junction unmatched. CDR3 length equals 15 residues. The germline V gene encodes CDR1 SGDLS and CDR2 YYNGEE. CDR3 in amino acids: CASSVRAGGPNEQYF. The CDR3 nucleotides are TGTGCCAGCAGCGTAAGGGCAGGGGGCCCTAACGAGCAGTACTTC.

The rearrangement links TRBV5-4 to TRBJ1-2; 12 bases align to TRBD1. This CDR3 region has 14 residues. Germline V gene lookup returns CDR1 SGHNT and CDR2 YYREEE (reference sequence). V was clipped by 5 bases and J by 4 bases; unmatched bases: 3. CDR3 sequence: CASRGTGGPYGYTF. The CDR3 DNA is TGTGCCAGCAGAGGGACAGGGGGCCCCTATGGCTACACCTTC.